This entry concerns a single T cell receptor (beta chain). What it binds is not known. The data belong to a study of T cells after yellow fever vaccination. Study-level results: Clones from primary vaccination mostly reappeared after the booster (over 95% CD4, around 90% CD8). A faster peak, day 5 versus 15, was reached by the weaker secondary response.

J was trimmed by 4 bases and V by 2 bases; bases with no gene match: 18. There are 19 residues in the CDR3. Germline values: CDR1 LGHNA, CDR2 YSLEER. TCR cDNA was made by 5'RACE template switching, adding a universal primer site and UMIs. MiXCR, run by TCRdb on the 5' RACE reads, gives a single entry per CDR3 protein. The sample contains roughly 74,000 distinct CDR3 sequences, about 6.6% of which appear only once. The origin of this receptor is a man between 18 and 35 years old who received the YFV17D yellow fever vaccine. Here the sequenced sample was CD8+ T cells sorted from PBMCs, taken more than 4 days after the first yellow fever vaccination. V gene TRBV4-3 combines with J gene TRBJ2-7, with 9 bases matching TRBD1. The CDR3 DNA follows: TGCGCCAGCAGCCAACCCCGGGACAGGGAGGTAGATGGGAGTTACGAGCAGTACGTC. Amino acid sequence: CASSQPRDREVDGSYEQYV.